This TCR beta chain emerged from a study of radiotherapy plus CTLA-4 blockade in lung cancer. The assay was immunoSEQ multiplex PCR, and TCRdb's table has in-frame clones only and misses some. The sample carries some 74,000 clones, 78% recorded once. CDR3 length: 16 residues. From germline, CDR1 is SGHAT and CDR2 FQNNGV. The ends lost 0 bases at V and 6 bases at J; junction bases unmatched: 5. Of note for this clone: The antigen is not known.

The study's findings and limits: Among blood TCR repertoires after radiotherapy plus ipilimumab, tumor-derived clones expanded. Response was reportedly best predicted by early blood T cell clone dynamics, with interferon-beta.

The clonotype originates from a human donor with non-small cell lung cancer who had a complete response to radiotherapy plus ipilimumab. Here the sequenced sample was peripheral blood, taken from a patient treated with radiotherapy plus ipilimumab. J is TRBJ2-3 and V is TRBV11-2, with 11 bases fitting TRBD1. The CDR3 region is CASSLERTGGADTQYF. In DNA, the CDR3 is TGTGCCAGCAGCTTAGAACGGACAGGGGGCGCCGATACGCAGTATTTT.